What follows are 2 T cell receptor beta chains derived from one specimen sequenced in a study of T cell repertoires in aging, cancer and after chemotherapy. Rearranged V-D-J TRB sequences were amplified with a mixed TRB-A/B primer pool. TCRdb recomputed calls from the multiplex PCR reads with MiXCR, one row per CDR3 protein. The repertoire has 2,000 to 3,000 distinct CDR3 sequences, about 50% of them found once; the top ten carry 36%. TCR beta rearrangements were amplified from peripheral blood genomic DNA. Input material: blood. The receptor source for this set is a human donor with a solid tumor.

This clonotype appeared a few times. This chain joins TRBV11-1 and TRBJ2-7; D may be TRBD2 (6 bases). Germline-derived CDR1 and CDR2 are SGHAT and FQDESV (reference sequence). The CDR3 loop spans 15 amino acids. Trimming left V 0 bases short and J 4 bases short, with 13 bases between. CDR3 in DNA: TGTGCCAGCAGCTTAGCGGAGGGCAGGGCGTACGAGCAGTACTTC. Translated, it gives CASSLAEGRAYEQYF. Combining the CDR3 with reference TRBV11-1 and TRBJ2-7 gives the whole variable domain EAEVAQSPRYKITEKSQAVAFWCDPISGHATLYWYRQILGQGPELLVQFQDESVVDDSQLPKDRFSAERLKGVDSTLKIQPAELGDSAMYLCASSLAEGRAYEQYFGPGTRLTVT.

This clonotype has a handful of counts. The gene calls are TRBV6-2 or TRBV6-3 and TRBJ1-5; D is unresolved. The CDR3 consists of 13 residues. The V and J ends lost 0 bases and 1 base respectively, with 1 base between them. Germline loops: CDR1 MNHEY, CDR2 SVGEGT. The CDR3 reads CASSYSSNQPQHF. CDR3 bases: TGTGCCAGCAGTTACTCCAGCAATCAGCCCCAGCATTTT.